A single sample is the source of the 8 T cell receptor beta chains below, sequenced in a study of tumor T cells in aggressive B-cell lymphoma. The repertoire was sequenced with immunoSEQ multiplex PCR; TCRdb's copy has only in-frame clones and lacks some. The data show about 4,600 clones, over 70% seen once. What was sequenced was tumor tissue. The receptors were sampled from an adult with diffuse large B cell lymphoma.

The V call is TRBV5-1, the J call TRBJ1-2; D gene ambiguous. The germline CDR1 and CDR2 sequences are SGHRS and YFSETQ. The germline V and J ends were trimmed by 4 bases and 2 bases, with 9 bases remaining between them. CDR3 length: 13 residues. The CDR3 is CASSVDGNYGYTF. CDR3 nucleotide sequence: TGCGCCAGCAGCGTCGACGGGAACTATGGCTACACCTTC.

The chain recombines TRBV7-2 with TRBJ2-3; D perhaps matches TRBD2 (5 bases). The CDR3 extends over 15 amino acids. The germline V gene encodes CDR1 SGHTA and CDR2 FQGNSA. V lost 3 bases and J 5 bases, leaving 15 bases between the germline ends. As DNA, the CDR3 is TGTGCCAGCAGCTTCCAAGGGAGTGCGGGAGATACGCAGTATTTT. Translating it yields CASSFQGSAGDTQYF.

The gene calls are TRBV11-2 and TRBJ1-1; TRBD1 matches 8 bases. The V and J ends lost 3 bases and 5 bases, in that order; junction bases with no gene match: 8. This CDR3 spans 15 amino acids. Germline V gene sequence: CDR1 SGHAT, CDR2 FQNNGV. CDR3 coding DNA: TGTGCCAGCAGCTTTAGCCGGGGGGACAGGACTGAAGCTTTCTTT. As protein: CASSFSRGDRTEAFF.

This rearrangement joins TRBV2 to TRBJ1-5; no clear D gene. V shed 5 bases and J shed 2 bases, with 16 bases lying between them. The CDR3 sequence is 16 residues long. Germline CDR1 is SNHLY and CDR2 is FYNNEI. The CDR3 protein is CASSSPTPEGNQPQHF. The CDR3 region has the DNA TGTGCCAGCAGTTCCCCGACCCCCGAGGGCAATCAGCCCCAGCATTTT.

In this sample, this clone turned up once. The chain has TRBV6-1 and TRBJ2-2; a weak D match, TRBD2 (6 bases). The V gene's germline CDR1 is MNHNS and CDR2 SASEGT. V dropped 8 bases and J dropped 1 base, with 11 bases sitting between them. The CDR3 is 14 amino acids. The CDR3 bases are TGTGCCAGCGGGGTTAGCGGGAACACCGGGGAGCTGTTTTTT. This translates into CASGVSGNTGELFF.

The V and J genes are TRBV7-9 and TRBJ1-1, with TRBD1 identical over 7 bases. V was clipped by 7 bases and J by 4 bases; unmatched bases: 3. Germline V gene data show CDR1 as SEHNR and CDR2 as FQNEAQ (reference sequence). This CDR3 contains 12 residues. Written as DNA, the CDR3 is TGTGCCAGCAATCAGGGGGGCACTGAAGCTTTCTTT. It translates to CASNQGGTEAFF.

This clone was detected once. The chain recombines TRBV5-1 with TRBJ1-2, with D hard to call. The CDR3 runs 16 residues. Per the germline V gene, CDR1 is SGHRS and CDR2 is YFSETQ. The V gene lost 3 bases and the J gene lost 0 bases, with 15 bases spanning the gap. The CDR3 reads CASSSPTVTANYGYTF. The CDR3 nucleotides read TGCGCCAGCAGCTCGCCCACAGTAACCGCTAACTATGGCTACACCTTC.

The chain recombines TRBV13 with TRBJ1-2, with 10 bases that match TRBD1. J gave up 6 bases and V 5 bases, and 6 bases lay outside the gene matches. The CDR3 has 14 residues. Germline values: CDR1 PRHDT, CDR2 FYEKMQ (reference sequence). CDR3 nucleotide sequence: TGTGCCAGCAGCCCCGACAGGGGGCTAGATGGCTACACCTTC. Its protein is CASSPDRGLDGYTF.